The TCR beta chain under discussion was sequenced for a study of cytomegalovirus exposure and HLA in healthy donors. Vbeta (60) and Jbeta (13) primers were used in the PCR. Clones were sequenced by immunoSEQ multiplex PCR, and TCRdb holds only the in-frame ones, with some missing. The sample shows around 150,000 clones, and over 1% sits with its ten largest clones. Trimming stripped 7 bases from V and 4 bases from J, with 19 bases between. The CDR3 is made up of 15 amino acids. Looked up from germline, CDR1 is MDHEN and CDR2 is SYDVKM. This receptor was identified in a woman aged 60-70 years in good health and CMV-seronegative. V is TRBV28 and J is TRBJ1-1; D may be TRBD1 (5 bases). Sequenced material: PBMCs. This chain's CDR3 is CASTPLGGVSTEAFF. CDR3 in DNA: TGTGCCAGCACACCGTTGGGGGGGGTTAGCACTGAAGCTTTCTTT.